Reported below is one T cell receptor (beta chain). This record comes from a study of glioma-infiltrating T cells. This CDR3 is 15 amino acids long. CDR1 SGHDN and CDR2 FVKESK come from the germline V gene. The ends were cut back, 0 bases at V and 0 bases at J, with 8 bases in the middle. Amplification of TCR alpha and beta CDR3 regions from RNA used iRepertoire nested multiplex PCR. One-step reverse transcription and amplification started from around 100-400 ng of tissue mRNA or PBMC total RNA. TCRdb ran MiXCR on the multiplex PCR reads and lists one entry per CDR3 protein. The sample holds fewer than 110,000 distinct CDR3 sequences, 25% to 30% seen once.

Sequencing was carried out using glioma tissue, nonneoplastic brain tissue, or PBMCs (not recorded which). The TCR originated in a human donor with low-grade glioma or glioblastoma, undergoing nonglioma brain surgery, or in good health (not recorded which). The chain employs TRBV14 and TRBJ2-5; maybe TRBD2 (6 bases). The CDR3 protein is CASSQDGGYQETQYF. CDR3 sequence (DNA): TGTGCCAGCAGCCAAGATGGGGGGTACCAAGAGACCCAGTACTTC. Full variable domain (remainder filled in from reference TRBV14 and TRBJ2-5): EAGVTQFPSHSVIEKGQTVTLRCDPISGHDNLYWYRRVMGKEIKFLLHFVKESKQDESGMPNNRFLAERTGGTYSTLKVQPAELEDSGVYFCASSQDGGYQETQYFGPGTRLLVL.